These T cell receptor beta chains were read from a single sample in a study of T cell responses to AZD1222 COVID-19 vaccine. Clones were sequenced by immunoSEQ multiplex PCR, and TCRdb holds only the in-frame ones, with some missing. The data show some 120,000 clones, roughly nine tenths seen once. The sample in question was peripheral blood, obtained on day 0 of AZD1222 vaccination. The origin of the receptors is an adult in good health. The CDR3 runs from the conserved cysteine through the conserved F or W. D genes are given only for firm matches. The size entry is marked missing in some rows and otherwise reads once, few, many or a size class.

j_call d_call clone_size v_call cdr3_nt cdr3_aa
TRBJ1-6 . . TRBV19 TGTGCCAGTCGAGCGGGAGGGAATTCACCCCTCCACTTT CASRAGGNSPLHF
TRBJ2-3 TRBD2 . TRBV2 TGTGCCAGCGGGACTAGCGGGAGCACAGATACGCAGTATTTT CASGTSGSTDTQYF
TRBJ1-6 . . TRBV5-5 TGTGCCAGCAGCTTCGCCCTTTTGGAGACACCCCTCCACTTT CASSFALLETPLHF
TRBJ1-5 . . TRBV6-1 TGTGCCAGCAGTGAGTTAGGGGGGCATCAGCCCCAGCATTTT CASSELGGHQPQHF
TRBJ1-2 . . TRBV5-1 TGCGCCAGCAGCTCCGACCGTGAGGAAGGCTACACCTTC CASSSDREEGYTF
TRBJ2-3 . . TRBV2 TGTGCCAGCAGTGGCCGGGAGACAGATACGCAGTATTTT CASSGRETDTQYF
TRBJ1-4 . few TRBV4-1 TGCGCCAGCAGCCTTAGTATCGGAGAAAAACTGTTTTTT CASSLSIGEKLFF
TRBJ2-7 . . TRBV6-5 TGTGCCAGCAGTTACTCGACGGGAAGCCGCTCCTACGAGCAGTACTTC CASSYSTGSRSYEQYF
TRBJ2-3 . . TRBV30 TGTGCCTGGAGTACCACAGGGACAGATACGCAGTATTTT CAWSTTGTDTQYF
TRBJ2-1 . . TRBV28 TGTGCCAGCACCTCCCGGGAATCGATCTATGAGCAGTTCTTC CASTSRESIYEQFF
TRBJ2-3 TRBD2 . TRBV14 TGTGCCAGCAGCCAAGAACTGGCGAGCGGGAAGGTGGGCAGAGATACGCAGTATTTT CASSQELASGKVGRDTQYF
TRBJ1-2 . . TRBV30 TGTGCCTGGAGTACCGTGAACTATGGCTACACCTTC CAWSTVNYGYTF
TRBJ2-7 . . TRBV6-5 TGTGCCAGCAGTTACAAGGTGACAGGATACTCCTACGAGCAGTACTTC CASSYKVTGYSYEQYF
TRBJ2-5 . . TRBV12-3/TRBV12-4 TGTGCCAGCAGTTTAGGACTCGCCCAGTACTTC CASSLGLAQYF
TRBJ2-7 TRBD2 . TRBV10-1 TGCGCCAGCAGCGGGAGGGCATTGAACGAGCAGTACTTC CASSGRALNEQYF